A selection of T cell receptor beta chains follows, all from one sample in a study of cytotoxic CD8 clonotypes in ibrutinib-treated CLL. The protocol was immunoSEQ multiplex PCR, while the TCRdb copy is restricted to in-frame clones and leaves out a portion. The sample shows about 200,000 clones, 72% of them seen only once. Sample: PBMCs, taken after 24 months of ibrutinib treatment. The source of these receptors is a human donor with chronic lymphocytic leukemia. CDR3s include the opening cysteine and the closing phenylalanine or tryptophan. The order of the fields is D gene, V gene, J gene, CDR3 protein. D genes are given only for firm matches.

TRBD1,TRBV11-2,TRBJ2-7,CASSPGTGGSYEQYF
-,TRBV9,TRBJ2-1,CASSIRQGLYNEQFF
-,TRBV11-2,TRBJ2-7,CASSLDLNYEQYF
-,TRBV6-5,TRBJ1-2,CASSYSGTITNYGYTF
TRBD1,TRBV4-1,TRBJ1-1,CASSQVASEGAAEAFF
-,TRBV4-1,TRBJ2-3,CASRRTETSTDTQYF
-,TRBV5-1,TRBJ2-3,CASSLTRWQPSTDTQYF
-,TRBV7-2,TRBJ2-3,CASSPGSGSTDTQYF
-,TRBV10-3,TRBJ2-2,CAIRGGGELFF
-,TRBV6-1,TRBJ1-5,CASNGQVNQPQHF
TRBD1,TRBV11-2,TRBJ2-7,CASSLTGSRSYEQYF
TRBD2,TRBV27,TRBJ2-3,CASRRLAGTDTQYF
-,TRBV21-1,TRBJ2-2,CASSKDSGELFF
-,TRBV5-1,TRBJ2-1,CASSLATENEQFF
-,TRBV30,TRBJ2-7,CAWSPIAVPYEQYF
TRBD2,TRBV6-5,TRBJ2-7,CASRSGLAYEQYF
-,TRBV4-1,TRBJ2-1,CASSQTQSVAFDEQFF
TRBD2,TRBV11-2,TRBJ2-5,CASSSLPGLAGGGTQYF
-,TRBV20-1,TRBJ1-1,CSATGFTEAFF
-,TRBV10-1,TRBJ2-2,CASSEHTNTGELFF
-,TRBV5-1,TRBJ2-1,CASSSPTSFREQFF
TRBD2,TRBV7-6,TRBJ2-7,CASSILSGSWGEQYF
-,TRBV5-1,TRBJ2-3,CASSLVGPGNTQYF